This T cell receptor beta chain was captured by sequencing in a study of shared clonotypes between healthy human individuals. General study results and limits: It was the few donors that limited the genetic and exposure-history diversity represented. Clonotypes that were shared across four donors made up approximately 5.1% of naive CD4 clonotypes.

The V gene lost 7 bases and the J gene lost 5 bases, with 17 bases spanning the gap. The CDR3 spans 14 residues. Germline CDR1 reads LNHDA; CDR2 reads SQIVND (reference sequence). Only in-frame clones appear in the TCRdb table, and some are missing; sequencing was by immunoSEQ multiplex PCR. This sample has 1,400,000 or so clones; approximately 98.5% occur once, and the top ten carry about 0.4%. In regard to this clone: The antigen is unknown.

The receptor's source is a man younger than 45 in good health. The chain combines TRBV19 with TRBJ1-2; D may be TRBD1 (6 bases). The sequencing input was naive CD4+ T cells sorted from blood. Indicated subset: CD45RA+ positively selected. CDR3 amino acids: CASTPRATGYGYTF. The CDR3 DNA reads TGTGCCAGTACTCCAAGGGCCACAGGGTATGGCTACACCTTC.